This T cell receptor beta chain was captured in a study of T cell clones after liver transplantation. Turning to the study itself: Graft-donor-reactive sequences were compared with third-party-reactive TCRbeta sequences from pre-transplant mixed lymphocyte reactions. HCV positivity affected three of eight recipients; the rest lacked autoimmune or viral indications. Without induction therapy, subjects received standard immunosuppression until 12-24 months post-transplant. Blood was drawn pre-transplant, before withdrawal, and after full or failed withdrawal.

This CDR3 spans 14 amino acids. CDR1 is MDHEN, CDR2 SYDVKM, per germline. Trimming pared 7 bases from V and 8 bases from J, leaving 17 bases between. The protocol was immunoSEQ multiplex PCR, while the TCRdb copy is restricted to in-frame clones and leaves out a portion. Of fewer than 110,000 clones in the sample, roughly 80% were seen once. The sequencing here drew on CD4+ T cells from blood, taken approximately 4 years after liver transplant. The chain carries TRBV28 and TRBJ2-2; D perhaps matches TRBD2 (6 bases). This TCR came from a human patient who received a liver transplant. The T cells may partly be graft donor cells. CDR3 DNA: TGTGCCAGCACCTCGACCCTAGGAGGGGGGGAGCTGTTTTTT. This gives the protein CASTSTLGGGELFF.